Each of the 30 T cell receptor beta chains below was sequenced from the same sample in a study of cytomegalovirus exposure and HLA in healthy donors. The PCR used 60 Vbeta and 13 Jbeta primers. Profiling relied on immunoSEQ multiplex PCR, and the TCRdb table lists in-frame clones only, not all of them. The sample carries around 170,000 clones, over 65% recorded once. The sequenced material came from PBMCs. The receptors here all came from a man younger than 35 in good health and CMV-seronegative.

Only a few counts were recorded for this clone. The chain links TRBV4-1 to TRBJ2-5, with a possible D match to TRBD1 (6 bases). The V end was cut by 5 bases, the J end by 6 bases, with 22 bases between. The CDR3 extends over 16 amino acids. Germline values: CDR1 MGHRA, CDR2 YSYEKL. The CDR3 nucleotides are TGCGCCAGCAGCGTACTATTGACAGGAGGTGACAAGACCCAGTACTTC. This codes for CASSVLLTGGDKTQYF.

V and J are TRBV2 and TRBJ1-5; TRBD1 is a possible D gene (6 bases). This CDR3 region has 13 residues. The germline CDR1 and CDR2 sequences are SNHLY and FYNNEI. V lost 7 bases to trimming and J lost 6 bases, with 13 bases between them. The CDR3 DNA reads TGTGCCAGCAACACAGGGTATAGTCAGCCCCAGCATTTT. The encoded protein is CASNTGYSQPQHF.

This clone was seen more than once but under ten times. The V and J genes are TRBV7-6 and TRBJ2-6; 8 bases map to TRBD2. The CDR3 totals 18 residues. After removal of 1 base from V and 0 bases from J, the junction contained 5 bases not matched to a gene. Germline CDR1 SGHVS, CDR2 FNYEAQ. The CDR3 protein is CASSLVAGSSSGANVLTF. CDR3 DNA: TGTGCCAGCAGCTTAGTAGCGGGATCCAGCTCTGGGGCCAACGTCCTGACTTTC.

This clone appeared once. CDR3 sequence: CASSQDSGDAGNTIYF. The CDR3 region has the DNA TGCGCCAGCAGCCAAGATTCGGGGGACGCTGGAAACACCATATATTTT. The gene calls are TRBV4-3 and TRBJ1-3; a weak D match, TRBD1 (5 bases). CDR1 is LGHNA, CDR2 YSLEER, per germline. With 0 bases removed from V and 2 bases from J, the gap between germline ends came to 11 bases. CDR3 size: 16 residues.

The rearrangement links TRBV10-1 to TRBJ2-1; possibly TRBD1 for D (6 bases). The CDR3 has 14 amino acids. CDR1 and CDR2 from the germline V gene are WNHNN and SYGVQD (reference sequence). The V and J ends lost 0 bases and 4 bases respectively, with 7 bases between them. The CDR3 sequence is CASSESGGYNEQFF. CDR3 bases: TGCGCCAGCAGTGAGTCAGGGGGTTACAATGAGCAGTTCTTC.

Remarks on this clone: The sample contains more than one DNA sequence encoding this CDR3. V usage is TRBV10-3 and J usage is TRBJ2-5, with 8 bases matching TRBD2. J gave up 1 base and V 6 bases, and 10 bases lay outside the gene matches. The CDR3 extends over 16 amino acids. CDR1 is ENHRY and CDR2 is SYGVKD in the germline V gene. This CDR3 reads CAISGGSGSGQETQYF. Written as DNA, the CDR3 is TGTGCCATCAGCGGCGGGAGCGGGAGCGGCCAAGAGACCCAGTACTTC.

The chain links TRBV30 to TRBJ2-4; D unclear. The germline gives CDR1 GTSNPN, CDR2 SVGIG (reference sequence). The CDR3 is 14 residues long. Trimming removed 1 base at V and 3 bases at J, with 10 bases between. CDR3 nucleotide sequence: TGTGCCTGGAGTGCAATTTCAGGCAAAAACATTCAGTACTTC. The encoded protein is CAWSAISGKNIQYF.

The gene calls are TRBV12-5 and TRBJ2-1; possible D gene TRBD2, 5 bases. This CDR3 comprises 14 residues. CDR1 and CDR2 (germline): LGHNT, FRNRAP. The CDR3 DNA sequence: TGTGTTTCGCGTCCTTTTAATAGCGAGAGTGAGCAGTTCTTC. It specifies CVSRPFNSESEQFF.

This clone was seen a few times. The chain carries TRBV11-1 and TRBJ2-7; D is uncertain. In germline, CDR1 is SGHAT, CDR2 FQDESV (reference sequence). V gave up 2 bases and J gave up 6 bases, with 8 bases separating them. CDR3 length: 12 amino acids. CDR3 sequence (DNA): TGTGCCAGCAGCTTACCGGAGAGCGAGCAGTACTTC. Translation gives CASSLPESEQYF.

The rearrangement links TRBV6-6 to TRBJ2-2; TRBD1 aligns across 9 bases. The CDR3 loop spans 13 amino acids. Looked up from germline, CDR1 is MNHNY and CDR2 is SVGAGI (reference sequence). Trimming cost V 0 bases and J 12 bases; bases outside gene matches: 2. CDR3 DNA sequence: TGTGCCAGCAGTTACTCGGGACAGGGAAAGCTGTTTTTT. This gives the protein CASSYSGQGKLFF.

The chain has TRBV19 and TRBJ2-7; 7 nucleotides agree with TRBD1. Germline CDR1 reads LNHDA; CDR2 reads SQIVND (reference sequence). CDR3 length equals 14 residues. Unmatched junction bases numbered 12, after V lost 8 bases and J lost 5 bases. The CDR3 is CASSETGSMDEQYF. The CDR3 DNA reads TGTGCCAGTTCTGAGACAGGGTCCATGGACGAGCAGTACTTC.

This clone was seen a single time. At one boundary the junction diverges from the germline segment, which might be a read error. This sequence joins TRBV7-8 and TRBJ1-4; D may be TRBD1 (5 bases). The CDR3 length is 15 residues. Germline assignment: CDR1 SGHVS and CDR2 FQNEAQ. CDR3: CTSSLGRTGGEKLFF. CDR3 nucleotide sequence: TGTACCAGCAGCTTAGGTCGGACCGGGGGTGAAAAACTGTTTTTT.

The genes are TRBV4-3 and TRBJ2-3, with D possibly TRBD1 on 6 matching bases. Germline values: CDR1 LGHNA, CDR2 YSLEER. The V end was cut by 3 bases, the J end by 2 bases, with 12 bases between. This CDR3 has 15 residues. The CDR3 protein is CASSHLGGSTDTQYF. In DNA, the CDR3 is TGCGCCAGCAGCCACTTAGGGGGTTCCACAGATACGCAGTATTTT.

This clone was detected a few times. J is TRBJ2-1 and V is TRBV6-5; TRBD2 matches 9 bases. Germline trimming cut 5 bases from V and 8 bases from J; bases unmatched to any gene: 10. CDR1 and CDR2 (germline): MNHEY, SVGAGI. The length of the CDR3 is 15 residues. CDR3 protein: CASSPSAGGPYEQFF. In DNA, the CDR3 is TGTGCCAGCAGTCCATCTGCGGGAGGGCCCTATGAGCAGTTCTTC.

This chain connects TRBV19 to TRBJ1-1, with D perhaps matching TRBD1 (6 bases). Looked up from germline, CDR1 is LNHDA and CDR2 is SQIVND (reference sequence). CDR3 size: 15 residues. The V end lost 2 bases, the J end lost 7 bases, and 17 bases lay between the germline ends. CDR3 DNA: TGTGCCAGTAGTATAACAGGGTATGCACCTCTTGAAGCTTTCTTT. It codes for CASSITGYAPLEAFF.

This chain joins TRBV6-6 and TRBJ2-7; D remains unclear. This CDR3 is built from 16 residues. Looked up from germline, CDR1 is MNHNY and CDR2 is SVGAGI (reference sequence). V lost 1 base to trimming and J lost 4 bases, with 17 bases between them. CDR3 sequence: CASSYWASQRRYEQYF. CDR3 in DNA: TGTGCCAGCAGTTACTGGGCCAGTCAAAGAAGATACGAGCAGTACTTC.

As concerns this clone: Other DNA variants within this sample encode the same CDR3. This sequence joins TRBV19 and TRBJ1-2, with 9 bases matching TRBD1. The J segment lost 8 bases and the V segment lost 7 bases, leaving 5 bases of the junction unmatched. CDR3 size: 12 residues. Germline CDR1 LNHDA, CDR2 SQIVND (reference sequence). CDR3 protein: CASKGQGGGYTF. The CDR3 nucleotides are TGTGCCAGTAAGGGACAGGGAGGCGGCTACACCTTC.

J is TRBJ1-1 and V is TRBV9; 10 bases match TRBD1. The CDR3 covers 15 residues. The V segment lost 3 bases and the J segment 6 bases; nucleotides outside the gene matches: 8. From germline, CDR1 is SGDLS and CDR2 YYNGEE. Here the CDR3 reads CASSDPGQGKPEAFF. The CDR3, as DNA: TGTGCCAGCAGCGACCCGGGACAGGGGAAGCCTGAAGCTTTCTTT.

This clone has only a few counts. The V gene is TRBV19, the J gene TRBJ1-1; possible D gene TRBD1, 5 bases. Germline loops: CDR1 LNHDA, CDR2 SQIVND (reference sequence). V lost 7 bases and J lost 3, with 18 bases in between. This CDR3 has 15 amino acids. The CDR3 loop reads CASTLWWQGYTEAFF. CDR3 DNA sequence: TGTGCCAGTACCCTGTGGTGGCAGGGCTACACTGAAGCTTTCTTT.

The chain combines TRBV4-2 with TRBJ2-1; TRBD1 matches 9 bases. The germline V gene encodes CDR1 LGHNA and CDR2 YNFKEQ. The V segment lost 6 bases and the J segment 4 bases; nucleotides outside the gene matches: 10. CDR3 length equals 16 residues. In nucleotides, the CDR3 is TGTGCCAGCAGTACGTACCGGGACAGGGTGTACAATGAGCAGTTCTTC. Translated, it gives CASSTYRDRVYNEQFF.

The CDR3 is CASSRSGVLGTRHEKLFF. DNA for the CDR3: TGTGCCAGCAGTCGCTCAGGGGTTCTAGGAACTCGTCATGAAAAACTGTTTTTT. The J gene is TRBJ1-4, the V gene TRBV27; tentative D call: TRBD1 (6 bases). V gave up 5 bases and J gave up 6 bases, with 25 bases separating them. Germline-derived CDR1 and CDR2 are MNHEY and SMNVEV (reference sequence). CDR3 size: 18 residues.

The chain couples TRBV4-3 to TRBJ2-1, with TRBD1 as a possible D gene (6 bases). The V end was cut by 1 base, the J end by 6 bases, with 22 bases between. There are 18 residues in the CDR3. Germline V lookup: CDR1 LGHNA, CDR2 YSLEER. CDR3 amino acids: CASSQGVKGTILFNEQFF. The CDR3 coding sequence is TGCGCCAGCAGCCAAGGGGTAAAAGGGACAATCCTTTTCAATGAGCAGTTCTTC.

CDR3 region: CASTTSRLETYEQYF. CDR3 sequence (DNA): TGTGCCAGCACCACATCGAGACTGGAAACCTACGAGCAGTACTTC. The V and J genes are TRBV27 and TRBJ2-7; D is unresolved. The CDR3 is made up of 15 amino acids. Trimming took off 7 bases at V and 2 bases at J, with 18 bases between the two ends. CDR1 MNHEY and CDR2 SMNVEV come from the germline V gene (reference sequence).

The chain links TRBV18 to TRBJ1-1; the match to TRBD1 covers 7 bases. The V and J ends lost 5 bases and 6 bases, in that order; junction bases with no gene match: 12. This CDR3 is 15 amino acids long. Germline V gene sequence: CDR1 KGHSH, CDR2 LQKENI. CDR3 in amino acids: CASSTRQGDTAEAFF. CDR3 coding DNA: TGTGCCAGCTCAACGAGGCAGGGGGATACTGCTGAAGCTTTCTTT.

This rearrangement joins TRBV18 to TRBJ2-5; 11 positions match TRBD1. V shed 2 bases and J 5 bases; nucleotides not matched to a gene: 7. This CDR3 is built from 16 residues. Germline values: CDR1 KGHSH, CDR2 LQKENI. CDR3 DNA sequence: TGTGCCAGCTCACCAAGGACAGGGGGCTCTTTGGAGACCCAGTACTTC. Translated, it gives CASSPRTGGSLETQYF.

The chain recombines TRBV7-2 with TRBJ1-1, with 9 bases identical to TRBD1. The V gene's germline CDR1 is SGHTA and CDR2 FQGNSA. The CDR3 sequence is 14 residues long. V shed 4 bases and J 7 bases; nucleotides not matched to a gene: 7. The CDR3 is CASSSRQGGGEAFF. The CDR3 DNA reads TGTGCCAGCAGCTCTCGACAGGGGGGAGGTGAAGCTTTCTTT. The full variable domain, rest sourced from reference TRBV7-2 and TRBJ1-1, is GAGVSQSPSNKVTEKGKDVELRCDPISGHTALYWYRQSLGQGLEFLIYFQGNSAPDKSGLPSDRFSAERTGGSVSTLTIQRTQQEDSAVYLCASSSRQGGGEAFFGQGTRLTVV.

The rearrangement links TRBV5-4 to TRBJ2-5, with TRBD1 matching over 7 bases. V trimming: 1 base; J trimming: 5 bases; junction bases outside the gene matches: 5. The germline V gene has CDR1 SGHNT and CDR2 YYREEE (reference sequence). This CDR3 spans 14 amino acids. CDR3 nucleotide sequence: TGTGCCAGCAGCTTGTTCGGCAGGGGGGAGACCCAGTACTTC. Translating it yields CASSLFGRGETQYF. Together with reference TRBV5-4 and TRBJ2-5, the CDR3 gives the full variable domain: ETGVTQSPTHLIKTRGQQVTLRCSSQSGHNTVSWYQQALGQGPQFIFQYYREEENGRGNFPPRFSGLQFPNYSSELNVNALELDDSALYLCASSLFGRGETQYFGPGTRLLVL.

This clone has more than one count but fewer than ten. This rearrangement joins TRBV6-4 to TRBJ2-1; 9 bases map to TRBD1. The CDR3 extends over 11 amino acids. Unmatched junction bases numbered 7, after V lost 7 bases and J lost 15 bases. Germline-derived CDR1 and CDR2 are MRHNA and SNTAGT. CDR3 nucleotides: TGTGCCAGCACCGTACCGGGACAGGGGTTCTTC. Translating it yields CASTVPGQGFF.

Points on this clone: Other DNA sequences within the sample encode an identical CDR3. This chain connects TRBV5-1 to TRBJ2-1; 12 bases are a match to TRBD2. V gave up 4 bases and J gave up 7 bases; unmatched junction bases: 6. This CDR3 is built from 15 residues. CDR1 and CDR2 from the germline V gene are SGHRS and YFSETQ. CDR3 nucleotide sequence: TGCGCCAGCAGCGCCACTAGCGGGGGGACGAATGAGCAGTTCTTC. Translating gives CASSATSGGTNEQFF.

This clone occurred once. The V and J genes are TRBV7-2 and TRBJ2-6; D not resolved. The CDR3 loop spans 14 amino acids. Trimming took 4 bases from V and 0 from J, leaving 4 bases between them. From germline, CDR1 is SGHTA and CDR2 FQGNSA. CDR3 loop: CASSSVSGANVLTF. The CDR3 coding sequence is TGTGCCAGCAGCTCTGTCTCTGGGGCCAACGTCCTGACTTTC.